A single sample gave rise to the 9 T cell receptor beta chains below, sequenced in a study of blood T cell repertoires in COVID-19. Libraries were prepared by immunoSEQ multiplex PCR; TCRdb keeps only in-frame clonotypes and omits some of them. The sample has approximately 53,000 clones, about four fifths seen once. Material for sequencing was peripheral blood. These receptors all stem from a woman aged 80 or over with COVID-19, enrolled during active disease.

This clone was recorded a few times. The CDR3 region has the DNA TGTGCCAGCAGCCAGTCCACCGGGGGGCACACTGAAGCTTTCTTT. As protein: CASSQSTGGHTEAFF. This rearrangement joins TRBV16 to TRBJ1-1, with TRBD1 as a possible D gene (6 bases). Germline CDR1 reads KGHSY; CDR2 reads FQNENV. CDR3 length equals 15 residues. Trimming removed 3 bases from V and 3 bases from J, with 14 bases in between. The entire variable domain, with the rest obtained from reference TRBV16 and TRBJ1-1, is as follows: GEEVAQTPKHLVRGEGQKAKLYCAPIKGHSYVFWYQQVLKNEFKFLISFQNENVFDETGMPKERFSAKCLPNSPCSLEIQATKLEDSAVYFCASSQSTGGHTEAFFGQGTRLTVV.

This chain links TRBV18 with TRBJ2-7; D perhaps matches TRBD1 (6 bases). The CDR3 loop spans 14 amino acids. Germline V gene sequence: CDR1 KGHSH, CDR2 LQKENI. V lost 3 bases to trimming and J lost 3 bases, with 12 bases between them. The CDR3 DNA sequence: TGTGCCAGCTCACCTGGGACATACGTCTACGAGCAGTACTTC. It is translated as CASSPGTYVYEQYF.

The chain combines TRBV3-1 (or the pseudogene TRBV3-2) with TRBJ1-4; TRBD1 matches at 8 bases. Germline CDR1 LGHDT, CDR2 YNNKEL (reference sequence). This CDR3 has 16 residues. The V gene end was trimmed by 0 bases and the J gene end by 7 bases; junction bases not matched to a gene: 7. The CDR3 region has the DNA TGTGCCAGCAGCCAAGATCGAACAGGGGGAGGTGAAAAACTGTTTTTT. Amino acid sequence: CASSQDRTGGGEKLFF.

By proportion, this clone is medium-sized. The chain combines TRBV2 with TRBJ1-6; D is possibly TRBD1 (6 bases). Germline CDR1 reads SNHLY; CDR2 reads FYNNEI. With 4 bases removed from V and 10 bases from J, the gap between germline ends came to 14 bases. The CDR3 has 14 residues. The CDR3 sequence is CASSGEGVSSPLHF. CDR3 DNA: TGTGCCAGCAGTGGGGAGGGGGTAAGCTCACCCCTCCACTTT.

Relative to its sample, this clone is medium-sized. The gene calls are TRBV27 and TRBJ1-4, with 10 bases matching TRBD1. Looked up from germline, CDR1 is MNHEY and CDR2 is SMNVEV (reference sequence). The CDR3 is 15 amino acids. The V segment lost 7 bases and the J segment 7 bases; nucleotides outside the gene matches: 9. CDR3: CASKVPGQGSEKLFF. The CDR3 DNA sequence: TGTGCCAGCAAAGTCCCGGGACAGGGGTCTGAAAAACTGTTTTTT.

The chain is built from TRBV15 and TRBJ2-1; 11 bases fit TRBD2. Trimming took 3 bases from V and 5 from J; bases not matched to a gene: 12. Per the germline V gene, CDR1 is LNHNV and CDR2 is YYDKDF (reference sequence). This CDR3 is 18 amino acids long. The CDR3 here is CATSRVFSGTSGDNEQFF. In DNA form, the CDR3 reads TGTGCCACCAGCAGGGTCTTCTCCGGGACTAGCGGAGACAATGAGCAGTTCTTC.

The genes are TRBV27 and TRBJ1-2, with TRBD1 matching 10 bases. The germline V gene has CDR1 MNHEY and CDR2 SMNVEV (reference sequence). CDR3 length: 15 amino acids. V lost 3 bases to trimming and J lost 4 bases; unmatched junction nucleotides: 5. The CDR3 DNA reads TGTGCCAGCAGTTTTCTGACAGGGGGCACCTATGGCTACACCTTC. Translating it yields CASSFLTGGTYGYTF.

Here the CDR3 reads CASSPGTQNEKLFF. CDR3 DNA sequence: TGTGCCAGCTCACCCGGGACACAGAATGAAAAACTGTTTTTT. The rearrangement uses TRBV18 and TRBJ1-4, with TRBD1 as a possible D gene (6 bases). The V and J ends lost 3 bases and 5 bases respectively, with 10 bases between them. Germline loops: CDR1 KGHSH, CDR2 LQKENI. This CDR3 region has 14 residues.

The J gene is TRBJ2-7, the V gene TRBV10-3; TRBD1 matches at 8 bases. The CDR3 extends over 15 amino acids. V dropped 2 bases and J dropped 5; count of bases not matched to a gene: 8. Per the germline V gene, CDR1 is ENHRY and CDR2 is SYGVKD. The CDR3 region has the DNA TGTGCCATCAGTGAGACCGCAGGACAGGGCCACGAGCAGTACTTC. Translated, it gives CAISETAGQGHEQYF.